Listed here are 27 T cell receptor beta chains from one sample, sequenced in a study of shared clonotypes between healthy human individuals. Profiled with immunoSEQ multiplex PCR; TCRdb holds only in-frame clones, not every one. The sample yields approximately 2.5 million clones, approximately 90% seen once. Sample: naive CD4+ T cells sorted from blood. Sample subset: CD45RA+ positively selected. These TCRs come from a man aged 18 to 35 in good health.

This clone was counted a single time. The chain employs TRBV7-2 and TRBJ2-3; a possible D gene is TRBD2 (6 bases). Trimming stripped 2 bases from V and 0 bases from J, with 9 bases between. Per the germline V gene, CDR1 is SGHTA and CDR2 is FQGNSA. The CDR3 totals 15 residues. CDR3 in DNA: TGTGCCAGCAGCTTACGTGCGGGGAGCACAGATACGCAGTATTTT. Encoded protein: CASSLRAGSTDTQYF.

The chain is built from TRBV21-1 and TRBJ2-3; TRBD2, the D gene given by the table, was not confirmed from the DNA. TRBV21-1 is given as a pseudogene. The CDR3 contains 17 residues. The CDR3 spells CASSNLAGGPLKDTQYF. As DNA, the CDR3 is TGTGCCAGCAGCAATTTAGCGGGAGGGCCATTGAAAGATACGCAGTATTTT.

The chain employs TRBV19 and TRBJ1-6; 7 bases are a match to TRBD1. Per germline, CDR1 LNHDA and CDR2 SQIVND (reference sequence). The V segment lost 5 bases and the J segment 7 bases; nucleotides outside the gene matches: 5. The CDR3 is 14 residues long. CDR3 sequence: CASSLQGMNSPLHF. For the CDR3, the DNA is TGTGCCAGTAGTTTACAGGGGATGAATTCACCCCTCCACTTT.

For the CDR3, the DNA is TGTGCCAGTAGTGCGGGGATCAACCTAAATTCCGAGCAGTACTTC. This translates into CASSAGINLNSEQYF. The chain carries TRBV19 and TRBJ2-7, with D possibly matching TRBD2 (6 bases). Germline CDR1 LNHDA, CDR2 SQIVND (reference sequence). Trimming left V 5 bases short and J 6 bases short, with 20 bases between. The CDR3 extends over 15 amino acids.

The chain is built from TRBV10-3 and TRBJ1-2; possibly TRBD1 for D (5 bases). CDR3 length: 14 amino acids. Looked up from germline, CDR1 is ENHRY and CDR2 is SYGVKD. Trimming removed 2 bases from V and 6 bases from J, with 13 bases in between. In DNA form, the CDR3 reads TGTGCCATCAGTGAGGGGCCAGGGACCCATGGCTACACCTTC. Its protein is CAISEGPGTHGYTF.

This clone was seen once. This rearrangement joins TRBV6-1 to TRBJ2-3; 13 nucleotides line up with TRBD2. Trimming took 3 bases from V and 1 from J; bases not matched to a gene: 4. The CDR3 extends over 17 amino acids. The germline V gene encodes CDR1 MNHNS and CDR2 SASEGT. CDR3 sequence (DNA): TGTGCCAGCAGTGATACTAGCGGGGGGGTGGGCACAGATACGCAGTATTTT. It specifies CASSDTSGGVGTDTQYF.

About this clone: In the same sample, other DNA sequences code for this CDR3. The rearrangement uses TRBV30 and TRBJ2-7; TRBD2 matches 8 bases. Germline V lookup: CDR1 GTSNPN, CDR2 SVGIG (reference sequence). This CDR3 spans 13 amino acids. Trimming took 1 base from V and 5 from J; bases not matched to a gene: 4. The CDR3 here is CAWSAGRDHEQYF. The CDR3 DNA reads TGTGCCTGGAGTGCCGGGAGGGACCACGAGCAGTACTTC.

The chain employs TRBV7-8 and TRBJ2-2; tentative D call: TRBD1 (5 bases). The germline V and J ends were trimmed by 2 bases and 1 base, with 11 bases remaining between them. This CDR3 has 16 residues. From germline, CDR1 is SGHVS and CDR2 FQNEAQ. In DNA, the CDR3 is TGTGCCAGCAGCTTAATTGCAGGGCGGAACACCGGGGAGCTGTTTTTT. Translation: CASSLIAGRNTGELFF.

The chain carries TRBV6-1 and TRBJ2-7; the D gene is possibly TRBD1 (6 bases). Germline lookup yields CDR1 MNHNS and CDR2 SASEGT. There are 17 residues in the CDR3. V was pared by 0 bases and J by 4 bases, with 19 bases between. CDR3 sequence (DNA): TGTGCCAGCAGTGAAGCGTCCCCGGGACAAACACGATACGAGCAGTACTTC. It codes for CASSEASPGQTRYEQYF.

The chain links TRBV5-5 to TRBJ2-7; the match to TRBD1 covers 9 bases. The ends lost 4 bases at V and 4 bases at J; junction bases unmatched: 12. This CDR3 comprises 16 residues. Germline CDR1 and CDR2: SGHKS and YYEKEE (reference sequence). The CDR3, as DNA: TGTGCCAGCAGCCCGGCGGGACAGGGTCAATTTTACGAGCAGTACTTC. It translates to CASSPAGQGQFYEQYF.

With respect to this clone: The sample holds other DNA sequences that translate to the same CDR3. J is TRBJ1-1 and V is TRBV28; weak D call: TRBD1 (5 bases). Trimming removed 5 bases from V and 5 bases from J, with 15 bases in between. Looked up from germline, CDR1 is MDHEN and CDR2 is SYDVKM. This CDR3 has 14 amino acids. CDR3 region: CASSPGGVGTEAFF. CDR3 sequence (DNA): TGTGCCAGCAGTCCGGGGGGGGTCGGAACTGAAGCTTTCTTT.

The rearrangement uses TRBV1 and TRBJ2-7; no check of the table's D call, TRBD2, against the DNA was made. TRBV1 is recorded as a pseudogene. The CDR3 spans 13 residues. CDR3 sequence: CPGPGLGSDEQYF. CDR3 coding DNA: TGCCCTGGTCCGGGTCTCGGCTCTGACGAGCAGTACTTC.

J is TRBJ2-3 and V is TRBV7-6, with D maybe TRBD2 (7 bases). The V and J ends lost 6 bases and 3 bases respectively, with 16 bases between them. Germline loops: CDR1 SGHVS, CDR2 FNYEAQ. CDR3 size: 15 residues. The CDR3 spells CASSYLGGGTDTQYF. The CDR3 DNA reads TGTGCCAGCAGTTACCTAGGGGGGGGAACAGATACGCAGTATTTT.

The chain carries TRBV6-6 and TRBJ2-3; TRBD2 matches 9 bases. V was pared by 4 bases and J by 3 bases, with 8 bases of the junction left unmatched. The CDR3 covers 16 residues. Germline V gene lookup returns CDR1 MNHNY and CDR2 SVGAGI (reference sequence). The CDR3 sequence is CASSFLSGSVTDTQYF. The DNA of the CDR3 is TGTGCCAGCAGTTTTCTTAGCGGGAGTGTAACAGATACGCAGTATTTT.

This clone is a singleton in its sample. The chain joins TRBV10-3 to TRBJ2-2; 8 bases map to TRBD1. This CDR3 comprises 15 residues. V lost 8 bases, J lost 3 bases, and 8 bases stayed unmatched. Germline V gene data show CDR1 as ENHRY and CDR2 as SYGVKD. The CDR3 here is CAIPGQGPDTGELFF. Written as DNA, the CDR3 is TGTGCCATCCCTGGACAGGGCCCGGACACCGGGGAGCTGTTTTTT.

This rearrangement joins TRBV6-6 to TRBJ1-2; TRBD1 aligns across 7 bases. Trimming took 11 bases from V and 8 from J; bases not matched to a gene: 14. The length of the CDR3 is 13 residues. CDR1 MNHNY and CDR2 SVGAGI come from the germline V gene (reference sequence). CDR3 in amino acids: CAAWGQSRGGYTF. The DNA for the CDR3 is TGTGCCGCCTGGGGACAGTCAAGAGGAGGCTACACCTTC.

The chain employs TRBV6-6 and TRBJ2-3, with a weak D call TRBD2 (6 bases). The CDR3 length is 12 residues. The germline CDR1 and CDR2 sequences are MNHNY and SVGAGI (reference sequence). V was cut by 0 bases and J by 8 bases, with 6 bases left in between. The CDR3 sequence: CASSYSGGTQYF. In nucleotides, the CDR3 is TGTGCCAGCAGTTACTCCGGGGGTACGCAGTATTTT.

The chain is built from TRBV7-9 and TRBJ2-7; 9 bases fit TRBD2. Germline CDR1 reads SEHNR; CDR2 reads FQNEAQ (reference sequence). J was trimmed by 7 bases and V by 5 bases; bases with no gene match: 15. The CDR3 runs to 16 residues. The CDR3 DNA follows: TGTGCCAGCAGCCCCGGAGGACTAGCGATAAAGGAGGAGCAGTACTTC. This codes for CASSPGGLAIKEEQYF.

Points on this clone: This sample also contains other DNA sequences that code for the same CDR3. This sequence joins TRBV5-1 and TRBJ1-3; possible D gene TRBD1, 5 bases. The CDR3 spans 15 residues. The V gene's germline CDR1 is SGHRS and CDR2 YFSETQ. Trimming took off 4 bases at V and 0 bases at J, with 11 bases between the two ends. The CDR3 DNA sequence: TGCGCCAGCAGCCTGGACACGAGCTCTGGAAACACCATATATTTT. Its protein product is CASSLDTSSGNTIYF.

CDR3 protein: CASSTGTSVGSTDTQYF. The CDR3 DNA reads as TGTGCCAGTAGTACAGGGACTAGCGTTGGAAGCACAGATACGCAGTATTTT. V usage is TRBV19 and J usage is TRBJ2-3; 10 bases fit TRBD2. The V gene's germline CDR1 is LNHDA and CDR2 SQIVND (reference sequence). The CDR3 covers 17 residues. V dropped 4 bases and J dropped 0; count of bases not matched to a gene: 7.

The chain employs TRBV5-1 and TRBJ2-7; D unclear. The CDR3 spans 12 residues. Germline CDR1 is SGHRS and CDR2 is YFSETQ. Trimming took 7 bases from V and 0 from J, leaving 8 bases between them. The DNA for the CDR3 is TGCGCCAGCGGATATAGCTCCTACGAGCAGTACTTC. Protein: CASGYSSYEQYF.

Here the CDR3 reads CAIRQGTSSDEQYF. The CDR3 DNA reads TGTGCCATCAGGCAAGGGACTAGCAGTGACGAGCAGTACTTC. The chain employs TRBV10-3 and TRBJ2-7; 9 nucleotides align to TRBD2. The CDR3 runs 14 residues. The J segment lost 5 bases and the V segment lost 6 bases, leaving 8 bases of the junction unmatched. The V gene's germline CDR1 is ENHRY and CDR2 SYGVKD.

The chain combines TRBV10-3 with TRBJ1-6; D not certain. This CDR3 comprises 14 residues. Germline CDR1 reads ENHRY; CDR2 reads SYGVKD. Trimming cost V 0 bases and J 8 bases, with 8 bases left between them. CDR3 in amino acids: CAISESRRDSPLHF. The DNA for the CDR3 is TGTGCCATCAGTGAGTCACGAAGGGATTCACCCCTCCACTTT.

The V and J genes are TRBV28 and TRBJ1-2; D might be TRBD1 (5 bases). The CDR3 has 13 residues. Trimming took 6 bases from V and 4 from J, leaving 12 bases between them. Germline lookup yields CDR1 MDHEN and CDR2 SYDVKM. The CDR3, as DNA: TGTGCCAGCAGATTGACAGCCTCCTATGGCTACACCTTC. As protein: CASRLTASYGYTF.

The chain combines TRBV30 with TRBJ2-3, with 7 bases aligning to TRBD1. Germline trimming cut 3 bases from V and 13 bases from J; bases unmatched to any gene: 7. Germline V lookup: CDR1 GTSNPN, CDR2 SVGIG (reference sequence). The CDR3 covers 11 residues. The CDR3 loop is CAWSRTGAKYF. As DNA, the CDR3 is TGTGCCTGGAGCCGGACAGGAGCGAAGTATTTT. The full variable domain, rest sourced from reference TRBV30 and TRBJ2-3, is SQTIHQWPATLVQPVGSPLSLECTVEGTSNPNLYWYRQAAGRGLQLLFYSVGIGQISSEVPQNLSASRPQDRQFILSSKKLLLSDSGFYLCAWSRTGAKYFGPGTRLTVL.

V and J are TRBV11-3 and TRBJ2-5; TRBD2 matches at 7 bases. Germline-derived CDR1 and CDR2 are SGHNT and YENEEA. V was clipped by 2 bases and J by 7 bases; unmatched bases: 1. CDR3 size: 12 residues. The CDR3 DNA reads TGTGCCAGCAGCTTAACGGGGGGGACCCAGTACTTC. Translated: CASSLTGGTQYF.

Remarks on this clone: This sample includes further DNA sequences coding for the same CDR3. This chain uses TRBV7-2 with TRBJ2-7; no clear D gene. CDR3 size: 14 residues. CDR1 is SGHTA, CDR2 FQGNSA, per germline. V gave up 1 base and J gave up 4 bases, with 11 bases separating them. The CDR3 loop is CASSLVPDLYEQYF. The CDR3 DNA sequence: TGTGCCAGCAGCTTAGTCCCGGATTTATACGAGCAGTACTTC.